These 26 T cell receptor beta chains were all obtained from the same sample, sequenced in a study of blood T cell repertoires in COVID-19 (dated by TCRdb to 2018 to 2020). The library was generated by the immunoSEQ multiplex PCR assay. TCRdb carries this immuneACCESS record with in-frame sequences only. Its versions omit some clonotypes, under half of them owing to an unresolved V gene in the studies checked, with the rest unexplained. Here the sample has approximately 280,000 clones; 82% occur a single time. The ten largest account for roughly 4.7% of the sample. Sequencing was performed on PBMCs or T cells enriched from blood (not recorded which). Receptors were obtained from a man between 35 and 55 years old who had been exposed to COVID-19.

This clone was seen just once. The chain uses TRBV25-1 and TRBJ1-2, with D tentatively TRBD1 (5 bases). V lost 11 bases to trimming and J lost 2 bases, with 21 bases between them. From germline, CDR1 is MGHDK and CDR2 SYGVNS. The CDR3 spans 15 residues. The CDR3 spells CASRGPGRGNYGYTF. CDR3 DNA: TGTGCCTCCCGGGGTCCGGGACGGGGGAACTATGGCTACACCTTC.

The V gene is TRBV5-1, the J gene TRBJ1-1, with D possibly TRBD1 on 5 matching bases. CDR3 length: 16 amino acids. Deletions cut 0 bases from V and 0 bases from J, with 12 bases between. Per the germline V gene, CDR1 is SGHRS and CDR2 is YFSETQ. The CDR3: CASSLAPGSLNTEAFF. The CDR3 nucleotides read TGCGCCAGCAGCTTGGCGCCAGGGTCGTTGAACACTGAAGCTTTCTTT.

This clone is a singleton in its sample. The V gene is TRBV10-3, the J gene TRBJ2-3; 7 nucleotides line up with TRBD2. Trimming removed 8 bases from V and 3 bases from J; junction bases left unmatched: 8. From germline, CDR1 is ENHRY and CDR2 SYGVKD. This CDR3 is built from 14 residues. Here the CDR3 DNA reads TGTGCCATCTCCGGAGAAGCGGGAACAGATACGCAGTATTTT. It translates to CAISGEAGTDTQYF.

This clone was recorded a few times. The sample contains more than one DNA sequence encoding this CDR3. The rearrangement joins TRBV6-5 to TRBJ2-5; tentative D call: TRBD2 (6 bases). Trimming removed 0 bases from V and 5 bases from J, with 10 bases in between. The germline V gene encodes CDR1 MNHEY and CDR2 SVGAGI. This CDR3 comprises 14 residues. This chain's CDR3 is CASSYSTGRETQYF. CDR3 DNA sequence: TGTGCCAGCAGTTACTCGACGGGGAGGGAGACCCAGTACTTC.

Only a few counts were recorded for this clone. The chain couples TRBV3-1 (or the pseudogene TRBV3-2) to TRBJ1-2; 8 nucleotides match TRBD1. Germline V gives CDR1 LGHDT, CDR2 YNNKEL (reference sequence). The ends lost 4 bases at V and 8 bases at J; junction bases unmatched: 9. The CDR3 extends over 14 amino acids. This chain's CDR3 is CASSRRQGAGGYTF. CDR3 in DNA: TGTGCCAGCAGCCGGCGTCAGGGGGCAGGCGGCTACACCTTC.

The CDR3 loop reads CASSSGQTHSYEQYF. CDR3 coding DNA: TGTGCCAGCAGTTCGGGACAGACTCACTCCTACGAGCAGTACTTC. The chain couples TRBV6-5 to TRBJ2-7, with 7 bases identical to TRBD1. The CDR3 is made up of 15 amino acids. Germline lookup yields CDR1 MNHEY and CDR2 SVGAGI. V was clipped by 4 bases and J by 0 bases; unmatched bases: 6.

V is TRBV5-1 and J is TRBJ2-7; possible D gene TRBD1, 5 bases. Between the trimmed V and J ends, which lost 0 bases and 2 bases, there was a span of 12 bases. The CDR3 runs to 15 residues. Germline loops: CDR1 SGHRS, CDR2 YFSETQ. CDR3 loop: CASSLDAQGAYEQYF. DNA for the CDR3: TGCGCCAGCAGCTTGGATGCCCAGGGCGCCTACGAGCAGTACTTC.

This chain connects TRBV27 to TRBJ2-3, with 10 positions matching TRBD1. Germline V lookup: CDR1 MNHEY, CDR2 SMNVEV (reference sequence). The CDR3 is 16 residues long. The V segment lost 7 bases and the J segment 1 base; nucleotides outside the gene matches: 8. The CDR3 here is CASIPSGTGGTDTQYF. In DNA, the CDR3 is TGTGCCAGCATCCCCTCCGGGACAGGGGGCACAGATACGCAGTATTTT.

V gene TRBV11-3 combines with J gene TRBJ2-7, with no clear D. CDR3 length: 13 amino acids. CDR1 is SGHNT, CDR2 YENEEA, per germline. The V and J ends lost 5 bases and 6 bases respectively, with 14 bases between them. The CDR3 here is CASSGARVGEQYF. In DNA, the CDR3 is TGTGCCAGCAGCGGAGCCCGCGTGGGCGAGCAGTACTTC.

The V and J genes are TRBV5-1 and TRBJ1-1; a possible D gene is TRBD1 (5 bases). V was trimmed by 2 bases and J by 5 bases, leaving 16 bases between them. CDR3 length equals 15 residues. CDR1 is SGHRS and CDR2 is YFSETQ in the germline V gene. The CDR3 coding sequence is TGCGCCAGCAGCTTATCGACCGGGGGAAAGACTGAAGCTTTCTTT. Its protein is CASSLSTGGKTEAFF.

In this sample, this clone turned up a few times. The rearrangement joins TRBV2 to TRBJ2-1; D not certain. The CDR3 length is 16 residues. CDR1 and CDR2 (germline): SNHLY, FYNNEI. Trimming removed 8 bases at V and 4 bases at J, with 21 bases between. The CDR3 DNA reads TGTGCCAGCCCTAGTTTTAAGCGAAGTCCTTACAATGAGCAGTTCTTC. Translation gives CASPSFKRSPYNEQFF.

The V call is TRBV5-1, the J call TRBJ1-5; no firm D call. The CDR3 has 14 residues. The germline V gene has CDR1 SGHRS and CDR2 YFSETQ. V dropped 2 bases and J dropped 4 bases, with 10 bases sitting between them. CDR3 DNA sequence: TGCGCCAGCAGCTTTTCGGCGGGTAATCAGCCCCAGCATTTT. Amino acid sequence: CASSFSAGNQPQHF. The entire variable domain, with the rest obtained from reference TRBV5-1 and TRBJ1-5, is as follows: KAGVTQTPRYLIKTRGQQVTLSCSPISGHRSVSWYQQTPGQGLQFLFEYFSETQRNKGNFPGRFSGRQFSNSRSEMNVSTLELGDSALYLCASSFSAGNQPQHFGDGTRLSIL.

The chain employs TRBV3-1 (or the pseudogene TRBV3-2) and TRBJ2-5; possibly TRBD2 for D (5 bases). Germline CDR1 reads LGHDT; CDR2 reads YNNKEL (reference sequence). The V end was cut by 4 bases, the J end by 4 bases, with 13 bases between. This CDR3 spans 14 amino acids. For the CDR3, the DNA is TGTGCCAGCAGCCTCACTGACCGGGGAGAGACCCAGTACTTC. Amino acid sequence: CASSLTDRGETQYF.

CDR3 sequence: CASSPRTGDEQYF. For the CDR3, the DNA is TGTGCCAGCAGCCCCAGAACGGGGGACGAGCAGTACTTC. This sequence joins TRBV7-2 and TRBJ2-7; weak D call: TRBD2 (6 bases). CDR3 length: 13 residues. Germline V CDR1 and CDR2: SGHTA, FQGNSA. Trimming left V 5 bases short and J 5 bases short, with 13 bases between.

The gene calls are TRBV4-1 and TRBJ2-1; possibly TRBD2 for D (6 bases). The CDR3 covers 16 residues. V lost 1 base to trimming and J lost 2 bases, with 12 bases between them. CDR1 and CDR2 from the germline V gene are MGHRA and YSYEKL. The CDR3 region has the DNA TGCGCCAGCAGCCAAGCTCCCGGGAGAGCCTACAATGAGCAGTTCTTC. Amino acids: CASSQAPGRAYNEQFF.

The rearrangement links TRBV10-3 to TRBJ1-5; 7 bases fit TRBD1. The ends lost 7 bases at V and 1 base at J; junction bases unmatched: 7. Germline assignment: CDR1 ENHRY and CDR2 SYGVKD. This CDR3 spans 15 amino acids. In DNA, the CDR3 is TGTGCCATCAAGCAAGACAGGGACAGCAATCAGCCCCAGCATTTT. As protein: CAIKQDRDSNQPQHF.

The chain has TRBV7-9 and TRBJ2-5, with D maybe TRBD2 (5 bases). The ends were cut back, 5 bases at V and 7 bases at J, with 20 bases in the middle. This CDR3 is built from 15 residues. The germline V gene has CDR1 SEHNR and CDR2 FQNEAQ (reference sequence). The CDR3, as DNA: TGTGCCAGCAGCCCGTCCACGTCGGGGATTTGGACCCAGTACTTC. Protein: CASSPSTSGIWTQYF.

The chain has TRBV3-1 (or the pseudogene TRBV3-2) and TRBJ2-3; D might be TRBD2 (5 bases). Trimming stripped 0 bases from V and 10 bases from J, with 14 bases between. This CDR3 is 14 amino acids long. Germline CDR1 LGHDT, CDR2 YNNKEL (reference sequence). CDR3 in DNA: TGTGCCAGCAGCCAAGATAGAGGGAGATCATCGCAGTATTTT. Amino acid sequence: CASSQDRGRSSQYF.

As DNA, the CDR3 is TGTGCCAGCAGCCCCTGGACTAGCGGGGGAAGCACAGATACGCAGTATTTT. Translated, it gives CASSPWTSGGSTDTQYF. The chain is built from TRBV3-1 (or the pseudogene TRBV3-2) and TRBJ2-3; 13 bases line up with TRBD2. Germline V gives CDR1 LGHDT, CDR2 YNNKEL (reference sequence). The J segment lost 0 bases and the V segment lost 4 bases, leaving 4 bases of the junction unmatched. The CDR3 contains 17 residues.

The chain carries TRBV18 and TRBJ2-7, with a weak D call TRBD2 (5 bases). Germline-derived CDR1 and CDR2 are KGHSH and LQKENI. Trimming took off 3 bases at V and 3 bases at J, with 18 bases between the two ends. This CDR3 has 16 residues. CDR3 coding DNA: TGTGCCAGCTCACCGGGCGTTGCGGGCAGGAGCTACGAGCAGTACTTC. Translation: CASSPGVAGRSYEQYF.

This clone was seen many times. The chain carries TRBV6-9 and TRBJ2-7, with D possibly being TRBD2 (6 bases). The V gene lost 0 bases and the J gene lost 3 bases, with 24 bases spanning the gap. This CDR3 has 19 residues. Germline V gene sequence: CDR1 MNHGY, CDR2 SVAAGI. CDR3 amino acids: CASSYSTAEAGLQNYEQYF. CDR3 coding DNA: TGTGCCAGCAGTTATTCGACGGCTGAAGCAGGACTACAGAACTACGAGCAGTACTTC.

This rearrangement joins TRBV4-1 to TRBJ2-1; perhaps TRBD2 as D (6 bases). Trimming left V 4 bases short and J 5 bases short, with 15 bases between. Germline CDR1 reads MGHRA; CDR2 reads YSYEKL. CDR3 length: 15 amino acids. This chain's CDR3 is CASSLLAQGDNEQFF. CDR3 DNA sequence: TGCGCCAGCAGCCTACTAGCACAAGGGGACAATGAGCAGTTCTTC.

This chain connects TRBV11-3 to TRBJ2-2, with TRBD2 matching over 12 bases. This CDR3 region has 15 residues. Germline V lookup: CDR1 SGHNT, CDR2 YENEEA. V was clipped by 1 base and J by 7 bases; unmatched bases: 1. In nucleotides, the CDR3 is TGTGCCAGCAGCTTAGCTAGCGGGAGGGTCGGGGAGCTGTTTTTT. Protein product: CASSLASGRVGELFF.

The CDR3 bases are TGTGCCTGGAGTGTAACCCGCGGGCCCCAGCATTTT. Translating it yields CAWSVTRGPQHF. The chain employs TRBV30 and TRBJ1-5; no clear D. The CDR3 sequence is 12 residues long. CDR1 GTSNPN and CDR2 SVGIG come from the germline V gene (reference sequence). V was cut by 0 bases and J by 9 bases, with 9 bases left in between. The full variable domain, its missing parts supplied by reference TRBV30 and TRBJ1-5, is SQTIHQWPATLVQPVGSPLSLECTVEGTSNPNLYWYRQAAGRGLQLLFYSVGIGQISSEVPQNLSASRPQDRQFILSSKKLLLSDSGFYLCAWSVTRGPQHFGDGTRLSIL.

This sequence joins TRBV11-1 and TRBJ2-1, with TRBD2 matching over 15 bases. Losses at the gene ends were 5 bases for V and 7 bases for J; bases not matched to a gene: 3. From germline, CDR1 is SGHAT and CDR2 FQDESV (reference sequence). The CDR3 extends over 15 amino acids. DNA for the CDR3: TGTGCCAGCAGCCACGGACTAGCGGGAGGGAATGAGCAGTTCTTC. This encodes CASSHGLAGGNEQFF.

The rearrangement uses TRBV15 and TRBJ1-2; D is possibly TRBD1 (5 bases). Trimming cost V 0 bases and J 11 bases, with 16 bases left between them. This CDR3 is 14 amino acids long. The germline CDR1 and CDR2 sequences are LNHNV and YYDKDF (reference sequence). CDR3 DNA: TGTGCCACCAGCAGAGAATTGGTTGGGGGGGAGTACACCTTC. Its protein is CATSRELVGGEYTF.